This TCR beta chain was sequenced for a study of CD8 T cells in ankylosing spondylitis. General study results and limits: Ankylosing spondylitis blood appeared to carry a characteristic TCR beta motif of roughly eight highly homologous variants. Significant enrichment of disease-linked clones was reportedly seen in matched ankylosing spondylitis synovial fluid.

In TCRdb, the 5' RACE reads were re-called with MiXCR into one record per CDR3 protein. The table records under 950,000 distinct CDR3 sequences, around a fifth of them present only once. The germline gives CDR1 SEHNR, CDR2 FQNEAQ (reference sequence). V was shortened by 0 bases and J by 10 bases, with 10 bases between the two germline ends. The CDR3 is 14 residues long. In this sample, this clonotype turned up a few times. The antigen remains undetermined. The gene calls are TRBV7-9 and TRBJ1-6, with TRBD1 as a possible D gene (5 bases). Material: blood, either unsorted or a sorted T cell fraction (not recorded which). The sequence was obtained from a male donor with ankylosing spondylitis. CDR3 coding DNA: TGTGCCAGCAGCTTAGCAGGGGACCGCTCACCCCTCCACTTT. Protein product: CASSLAGDRSPLHF.